The 30 T cell receptor beta chains presented below share a single source sample, sequenced in a study of control samples from healthy donors and cancer patients. Profiling relied on immunoSEQ multiplex PCR, and the TCRdb table lists in-frame clones only, not all of them. The sample shows fewer than 200,000 clones, 90% of them seen only once. Input material: blood. The receptors stem from a woman aged 45 to 65 in good health.

This chain joins TRBV28 and TRBJ1-1; tentatively, D is TRBD1 (5 bases). CDR1 and CDR2 (germline): MDHEN, SYDVKM. The CDR3 has 14 residues. The V end lost 7 bases, the J end lost 1 base, and 13 bases lay between the germline ends. CDR3 coding DNA: TGTGCCAGCACTCCGGGGCGTCGGAACACTGAAGCTTTCTTT. Amino acids: CASTPGRRNTEAFF.

The V gene is TRBV30, the J gene TRBJ2-5; the match to TRBD1 covers 7 bases. V trimming: 3 bases; J trimming: 5 bases; junction bases outside the gene matches: 12. Germline-derived CDR1 and CDR2 are GTSNPN and SVGIG (reference sequence). The CDR3 is 15 residues long. For the CDR3, the DNA is TGTGCCTGGAGATCCCTACAGGGGATGCGGGAGACCCAGTACTTC. It encodes CAWRSLQGMRETQYF.

The rearrangement uses TRBV7-9 and TRBJ1-1; TRBD1 might be the D (5 bases). Germline CDR1 SEHNR, CDR2 FQNEAQ (reference sequence). The CDR3 contains 17 residues. V was clipped by 3 bases and J by 1 base, with 18 bases between them. The CDR3: CASSFLRDLWGNTEAFF. The DNA of the CDR3 is TGTGCCAGCAGCTTCCTCCGGGACCTCTGGGGGAACACTGAAGCTTTCTTT.

This clone was seen once. This rearrangement joins TRBV7-9 to TRBJ2-1, with no clear D. The CDR3 is made up of 13 amino acids. Germline CDR1 and CDR2: SEHNR and FQNEAQ (reference sequence). V was shortened by 1 base and J by 7 bases, with 8 bases between the two germline ends. The CDR3 region is CASSLGARNEQFF. The CDR3 nucleotides are TGTGCCAGCAGCTTAGGAGCTAGGAATGAGCAGTTCTTC.

The chain carries TRBV28 and TRBJ2-7, with TRBD2 matching over 9 bases. The CDR3 is 14 residues long. The J segment lost 2 bases and the V segment lost 6 bases, leaving 5 bases of the junction unmatched. Germline V gives CDR1 MDHEN, CDR2 SYDVKM. The CDR3 coding sequence is TGTGCCAGCAGCCTTAGCGGGAGAACCTACGAGCAGTACTTC. Protein: CASSLSGRTYEQYF.

This clone is a singleton in its sample. This chain connects TRBV18 to TRBJ2-3, with D uncertain. Germline-derived CDR1 and CDR2 are KGHSH and LQKENI. V shed 5 bases and J shed 6 bases, with 12 bases lying between them. This CDR3 has 13 residues. CDR3: CASSSLGSDTQYF. CDR3 nucleotide sequence: TGTGCCAGCTCATCTTTAGGGTCCGATACGCAGTATTTT.

The chain couples TRBV9 to TRBJ1-1, with D perhaps matching TRBD1 (6 bases). Germline CDR1 reads SGDLS; CDR2 reads YYNGEE. The CDR3 length is 17 residues. Trimming cost V 3 bases and J 0 bases, with 18 bases left between them. The chain's CDR3 is CASSGRGQGRMNTEAFF. DNA of the CDR3: TGTGCCAGCAGCGGTAGGGGACAAGGACGGATGAACACTGAAGCTTTCTTT.

V and J are TRBV30 and TRBJ1-1; a weak D match, TRBD1 (6 bases). This CDR3 comprises 15 residues. The germline V gene has CDR1 GTSNPN and CDR2 SVGIG (reference sequence). Trimming took off 6 bases at V and 4 bases at J, with 21 bases between the two ends. CDR3 in amino acids: CACSSGQSSVTEAFF. CDR3 nucleotide sequence: TGTGCCTGCTCGTCCGGACAGTCTAGTGTCACTGAAGCTTTCTTT.

The J gene is TRBJ1-1, the V gene TRBV6-5; weak D call: TRBD1 (6 bases). Per germline, CDR1 MNHEY and CDR2 SVGAGI. The CDR3 spans 12 residues. The ends were cut back, 6 bases at V and 10 bases at J, with 15 bases in the middle. CDR3 DNA: TGTGCCAGCAGCCGTCTACAGGGTGGAGCTTTCTTT. It specifies CASSRLQGGAFF.

The chain is built from TRBV11-2 and TRBJ2-7; 8 nucleotides match TRBD1. Germline V gives CDR1 SGHAT, CDR2 FQNNGV. J lost 4 bases, V lost 0 bases, and 5 bases had no gene match. CDR3 length: 15 amino acids. The CDR3 DNA reads TGTGCCAGCAGCTTAGATCACAACAGGGGGTACGAGCAGTACTTC. Its translation is CASSLDHNRGYEQYF.

This sequence joins TRBV3-1 (or the pseudogene TRBV3-2) and TRBJ2-5; TRBD1 matches at 7 bases. Germline V gene lookup returns CDR1 LGHDT and CDR2 YNNKEL (reference sequence). The CDR3 is 16 residues long. The V segment lost 5 bases and the J segment 2 bases; nucleotides outside the gene matches: 11. The CDR3 is CASSELLRGRQETQYF. In DNA form, the CDR3 reads TGTGCCAGCAGCGAACTCCTGAGGGGGCGGCAAGAGACCCAGTACTTC.

The chain carries TRBV7-3 and TRBJ1-1; D gene unclear. The CDR3 is 13 residues long. The V end was cut by 1 base, the J end by 4 bases, with 7 bases between. Germline CDR1 is SGHTA and CDR2 is FQGTGA. DNA for the CDR3: TGTGCCAGCAGCTTAAAAGGAGGCACTGAAGCTTTCTTT. This gives the protein CASSLKGGTEAFF.

This chain joins TRBV5-1 and TRBJ1-1; no definite D call. Per germline, CDR1 SGHRS and CDR2 YFSETQ. Trimming shortened V by 1 base and J by 2 bases, and 15 bases separated the two germline ends. CDR3 size: 16 residues. CDR3 loop: CASSLSGVAANTEAFF. CDR3 bases: TGCGCCAGCAGCTTGTCGGGTGTGGCGGCCAACACTGAAGCTTTCTTT.

V and J are TRBV11-2 and TRBJ1-1; a weak D match, TRBD1 (6 bases). From germline, CDR1 is SGHAT and CDR2 FQNNGV. V gave up 6 bases and J gave up 5 bases, with 25 bases separating them. This CDR3 contains 17 residues. The chain's CDR3 is CASSEVKRVGGKTEAFF. As DNA, the CDR3 is TGTGCCAGCAGTGAGGTCAAAAGGGTCGGGGGCAAGACTGAAGCTTTCTTT.

The chain couples TRBV11-2 to TRBJ2-3; D perhaps matches TRBD2 (6 bases). Trimming stripped 1 base from V and 0 bases from J, with 11 bases between. Germline CDR1 reads SGHAT; CDR2 reads FQNNGV. The CDR3 runs 16 residues. The CDR3 spells CASSLGGVSSTDTQYF. The DNA for the CDR3 is TGTGCCAGCAGCTTAGGGGGGGTTTCTAGCACAGATACGCAGTATTTT.

The chain links TRBV4-2 to TRBJ1-6; D gene unclear. The V gene lost 0 bases and the J gene lost 7 bases, with 10 bases spanning the gap. The CDR3 runs 15 residues. Germline V lookup: CDR1 LGHNA, CDR2 YNFKEQ. CDR3 coding DNA: TGTGCCAGCAGCCAAGATGAAAATGGCAATTCACCCCTCCACTTT. Translating it yields CASSQDENGNSPLHF.

On this clone: At the DNA level, this CDR3 is encoded by other sequences in the same sample as well. The chain carries TRBV6-5 and TRBJ1-5; D not resolved. The length of the CDR3 is 15 residues. Germline V gene lookup returns CDR1 MNHEY and CDR2 SVGAGI. The V end lost 0 bases, the J end lost 2 bases, and 8 bases lay between the germline ends. The CDR3 here is CASSYSYRGNQPQHF. The CDR3 DNA sequence: TGTGCCAGCAGTTACTCTTACCGAGGCAATCAGCCCCAGCATTTT.

V usage is TRBV6-4 and J usage is TRBJ1-6; D possibly corresponds to TRBD1 (6 bases). CDR3 length: 14 residues. V was trimmed by 3 bases and J by 5 bases, leaving 8 bases between them. Germline-derived CDR1 and CDR2 are MRHNA and SNTAGT. The CDR3 DNA reads TGTGCCAGCAGTGAATCAGGGGATAATTCACCCCTCCACTTT. Translation: CASSESGDNSPLHF.

This chain links TRBV7-9 with TRBJ1-6; the match to TRBD1 covers 7 bases. The CDR3 is made up of 14 amino acids. Germline CDR1 reads SEHNR; CDR2 reads FQNEAQ (reference sequence). The junction had 4 bases not matched to a gene; V was cut back by 4 bases and J by 7 bases. The CDR3 DNA is TGTGCCAGCAGCTCAGGGGGAAGCAATTCACCCCTCCACTTT. It codes for CASSSGGSNSPLHF.

The CDR3 coding sequence is TGTGCCAGCAGCCAAGGGCCAATCTATGGCTACACCTTC. Its protein is CASSQGPIYGYTF. The V call is TRBV3-1 (or the pseudogene TRBV3-2), the J call TRBJ1-2; D is ambiguous. V was trimmed by 1 base and J by 4 bases, leaving 7 bases between them. The CDR3 length is 13 residues. Germline V gene lookup returns CDR1 LGHDT and CDR2 YNNKEL (reference sequence).

This chain links TRBV30 with TRBJ2-7; the D gene is possibly TRBD1 (6 bases). Germline CDR1 is GTSNPN and CDR2 is SVGIG (reference sequence). The CDR3 extends over 12 amino acids. V lost 4 bases and J lost 6, with 13 bases in between. For the CDR3, the DNA is TGTGCCTGGAACAGGGTAGGCCTCGAGCAGTACTTC. Protein sequence: CAWNRVGLEQYF.

The rearrangement joins TRBV7-2 to TRBJ2-7; TRBD1 matches 9 bases. V shed 3 bases, J shed 1 base, and the junction held 7 bases outside the gene matches. This CDR3 has 16 residues. The germline CDR1 and CDR2 sequences are SGHTA and FQGNSA. This chain's CDR3 is CASSFPGQGKSYEQYF. DNA for the CDR3: TGTGCCAGCAGCTTTCCGGGACAGGGAAAATCCTACGAGCAGTACTTC.

The CDR3 region has the DNA TGTGCCAGCAGCCCTCAGCGACTCGCTGCAGAGACCCAGTACTTC. Its protein product is CASSPQRLAAETQYF. The V and J genes are TRBV9 and TRBJ2-5; D unresolved. Trimming shortened V by 4 bases and J by 4 bases, and 17 bases separated the two germline ends. The CDR3 spans 15 residues. Germline assignment: CDR1 SGDLS and CDR2 YYNGEE. The full variable domain, its missing parts supplied by reference TRBV9 and TRBJ2-5, is DSGVTQTPKHLITATGQRVTLRCSPRSGDLSVYWYQQSLDQGLQFLIQYYNGEERAKGNILERFSAQQFPDLHSELNLSSLELGDSALYFCASSPQRLAAETQYFGPGTRLLVL.

This clone was seen only a few times. The CDR3 DNA reads as TGCGCCAGCAGCCAAAGAGAGATTTACTTATACAATGAGCAGTTCTTC. Translated: CASSQREIYLYNEQFF. The chain is built from TRBV4-1 and TRBJ2-1; D not resolved. The CDR3 sequence is 16 residues long. Trimming left V 2 bases short and J 4 bases short, with 15 bases between. CDR1 is MGHRA and CDR2 is YSYEKL in the germline V gene.

This clone was observed a single time. V gene TRBV18 combines with J gene TRBJ2-3, with TRBD2 identical over 11 bases. The ends lost 1 base at V and 5 bases at J; junction bases unmatched: 5. CDR1 and CDR2 from the germline V gene are KGHSH and LQKENI. This CDR3 is 16 amino acids long. Here the CDR3 DNA reads TGTGCCAGCTCACCACAGGCTAGCGGGGGGAGAGATACGCAGTATTTT. It specifies CASSPQASGGRDTQYF.

V is TRBV30 and J is TRBJ1-5; D remains unclear. Germline CDR1 is GTSNPN and CDR2 is SVGIG (reference sequence). Trimming removed 0 bases at V and 3 bases at J, with 12 bases between. The CDR3 is 15 amino acids. Written as DNA, the CDR3 is TGTGCCTGGAGTGTAGATTTAGGACTCAATCAGCCCCAGCATTTT. It translates to CAWSVDLGLNQPQHF.

This chain links TRBV5-6 with TRBJ2-5, with 9 bases lining up with TRBD1. This CDR3 spans 14 amino acids. CDR1 and CDR2 from the germline V gene are SGHDT and YYEEEE. V was pared by 6 bases and J by 5 bases, with 8 bases of the junction left unmatched. CDR3 sequence: CASTNRGRGETQYF. The CDR3 DNA follows: TGTGCCAGCACCAACAGGGGGCGCGGGGAGACCCAGTACTTC.

The V gene is TRBV4-1, the J gene TRBJ1-1; D is ambiguous. In germline, CDR1 is MGHRA, CDR2 YSYEKL. V was clipped by 4 bases and J by 6 bases, with 15 bases between them. This CDR3 contains 14 residues. The CDR3 loop reads CASSRLGPGAEAFF. In DNA form, the CDR3 reads TGCGCCAGCAGCCGGCTCGGACCCGGGGCTGAAGCTTTCTTT.

The V call is TRBV28, the J call TRBJ2-7; a possible D gene is TRBD2 (7 bases). This CDR3 spans 15 amino acids. Trimming cost V 3 bases and J 3 bases, with 15 bases left between them. Germline V CDR1 and CDR2: MDHEN, SYDVKM. CDR3 protein: CASSFRGAAGYEQYF. CDR3 sequence (DNA): TGTGCCAGCAGTTTTCGGGGGGCGGCTGGCTACGAGCAGTACTTC.

DNA of the CDR3: TGCGCCAGCAGCTTAGGGGGACAGGATAATGAAAAACTGTTTTTT. Its protein is CASSLGGQDNEKLFF. The chain couples TRBV5-1 to TRBJ1-4; 8 nucleotides line up with TRBD1. Losses at the gene ends were 2 bases for V and 4 bases for J; bases not matched to a gene: 4. CDR1 and CDR2 (germline): SGHRS, YFSETQ. The CDR3 has 15 residues.